Listed below are T cell receptor beta chains from one sample, sequenced in a study of shared clonotypes between healthy human individuals. Sequenced by immunoSEQ multiplex PCR; TCRdb stores in-frame clones only, minus some. The table shows 2,500,000 or so clones, with 93% occurring only once. Sequenced material: naive CD4+ T cells from PBMCs. Receptors were obtained from a young man in good health. Some clones in this sample may be carry-over from other donors' samples. CDR3s include the opening cysteine and the closing phenylalanine or tryptophan. A D gene is named only where the DNA matches it firmly. The size entry is marked missing in some rows and otherwise reads once, few, many or a size class.

d_call	v_call	clone_size	j_call	cdr3_aa	cdr3_nt
TRBD1	TRBV28	-	TRBJ1-4	CASSRQGRNEKLFF	TGTGCCAGCAGCCGACAGGGGCGGAATGAAAAACTGTTTTTT
-	TRBV2	-	TRBJ2-7	CASGDGSRGEQYF	TGTGCCAGCGGGGACGGTTCTAGGGGCGAGCAGTACTTC
TRBD2	TRBV5-4	-	TRBJ2-2	CASSLALAGADTGELFF	TGTGCCAGCAGCTTGGCCCTAGCGGGAGCGGACACCGGGGAGCTGTTTTTT
-	TRBV10-2	-	TRBJ2-7	CASRVQVNVYEQYF	TGCGCCAGCAGAGTCCAGGTCAACGTTTACGAGCAGTACTTC
-	TRBV29-1	once	TRBJ2-3	CSVVTGSNPDTQYF	TGCAGCGTTGTGACCGGGAGCAACCCAGATACGCAGTATTTT
-	TRBV28	few	TRBJ1-1	CASRQGFEAFF	TGTGCCAGCAGACAGGGATTTGAAGCTTTCTTT
-	TRBV28	-	TRBJ1-5	CASNGDYQPQHF	TGTGCCAGCAACGGGGACTATCAGCCCCAGCATTTT
-	TRBV6-6	-	TRBJ2-3	CASSYSGESADTQYF	TGTGCCAGCAGTTACTCTGGGGAATCGGCAGATACGCAGTATTTT
TRBD2	TRBV4-2	-	TRBJ2-1	CASSFGLAGVAEQFF	TGTGCCAGCAGCTTCGGACTAGCGGGAGTAGCCGAGCAGTTCTTC
-	TRBV5-5	-	TRBJ2-7	CASSFVPMGEQYF	TGTGCCAGCAGCTTTGTACCCATGGGGGAGCAGTACTTC
-	TRBV28	-	TRBJ2-7	CASIGGIYEQYF	TGTGCCAGCATTGGGGGAATCTACGAGCAGTACTTC
-	TRBV29-1	-	TRBJ2-4	CSVEMGAKNIQYF	TGCAGCGTTGAGATGGGAGCCAAAAACATTCAGTACTTC
-	TRBV7-2	-	TRBJ1-2	CASSPTAGYTF	TGTGCCAGCAGCCCCACGGCTGGCTACACCTTC
TRBD1	TRBV2	-	TRBJ2-7	CASSADRASSYEQYF	TGTGCCAGCAGTGCTGACAGGGCCTCTTCCTACGAGCAGTACTTC
-	TRBV4-1	-	TRBJ1-5	CASSQDRGTQPQHF	TGCGCCAGCAGCCAAGATAGGGGAACCCAGCCCCAGCATTTT
TRBD2	TRBV28	-	TRBJ2-3	CASSQPPGLAGAHPDTQYF	TGTGCCAGCAGCCAACCTCCGGGACTAGCGGGAGCCCACCCAGATACGCAGTATTTT
-	TRBV18	-	TRBJ2-1	CASSPSGGSYNEQFF	TGTGCCAGCTCACCCAGCGGAGGCTCCTACAATGAGCAGTTCTTC
TRBD2	TRBV4-1	-	TRBJ2-1	CASSQPTSGRGNEQFF	TGCGCCAGCAGCCAACCAACTAGCGGGAGGGGCAATGAGCAGTTCTTC
-	TRBV19	-	TRBJ1-5	CASRTVSNQPQHF	TGTGCCAGTAGGACGGTTAGCAATCAGCCCCAGCATTTT
-	TRBV5-4	-	TRBJ2-3	CASSTPAEDTQYF	TGTGCCAGCAGCACCCCGGCGGAGGATACGCAGTATTTT
-	TRBV4-3	-	TRBJ1-5	CASSPSAGASGPNSNQPQHF	TGCGCCAGCAGCCCGTCAGCCGGGGCTTCAGGGCCTAATAGCAATCAGCCCCAGCATTTT
TRBD2	TRBV28	-	TRBJ2-1	CASSPTPGGGNEQFF	TGTGCCAGCAGTCCAACCCCGGGGGGTGGCAATGAGCAGTTCTTC
TRBD2	TRBV5-6	-	TRBJ2-5	CASSLGLNGRAWETQYF	TGTGCCAGCAGCTTGGGGCTTAACGGGAGGGCCTGGGAGACCCAGTACTTC
-	TRBV19	once	TRBJ1-4	CASSIRDMGEKLFF	TGTGCCAGTAGTATCCGGGACATGGGAGAAAAACTGTTTTTT
-	TRBV2	-	TRBJ2-7	CASSLEYYEQYF	TGTGCCAGCAGTCTCGAATACTACGAGCAGTACTTC
-	TRBV28	-	TRBJ1-1	CASSPRYANTEAFF	TGTGCCAGCAGTCCTCGGTACGCGAACACTGAAGCTTTCTTT
-	TRBV28	-	TRBJ2-7	CASSDPPLGNYEQYF	TGTGCCAGCAGTGATCCTCCACTAGGCAACTACGAGCAGTACTTC
TRBD2	TRBV10-2	-	TRBJ2-3	CASSRTSGRLDTQYF	TGCGCCAGCAGTAGGACTAGCGGGAGGTTAGATACGCAGTATTTT
TRBD2	TRBV30	-	TRBJ2-1	CAWSGGGSYNEQFF	TGTGCCTGGAGTGGCGGGGGATCCTACAATGAGCAGTTCTTC
-	TRBV19	-	TRBJ1-1	CASSMVHQENTEAFF	TGTGCCAGTAGTATGGTTCATCAGGAGAACACTGAAGCTTTCTTT
-	TRBV19	-	TRBJ1-2	CASSSGGPYGYTF	TGTGCCAGTAGTTCGGGGGGTCCCTATGGCTACACCTTC
-	TRBV18	-	TRBJ2-7	CASSPGTYEQYF	TGTGCCAGCTCACCCGGTACCTACGAGCAGTACTTC
-	TRBV14	-	TRBJ2-2	CASSQGLSTTRRELFF	TGTGCCAGCAGCCAAGGACTTTCGACCACACGTCGGGAGCTGTTTTTT
-	TRBV11-2	-	TRBJ2-5	CASSLVETQYF	TGTGCCAGCAGCTTAGTAGAGACCCAGTACTTC
TRBD1	TRBV27	-	TRBJ2-1	CASSLRDREDEQFF	TGTGCCAGCAGTCTCCGGGACAGGGAGGATGAGCAGTTCTTC
TRBD2	TRBV7-3	-	TRBJ2-1	CASRVPGLAGNEQFF	TGTGCCAGCAGGGTTCCGGGACTAGCGGGCAATGAGCAGTTCTTC
TRBD1	TRBV25-1	-	TRBJ1-2	CASSDPGTGGAYGYTF	TGTGCCAGCAGTGATCCAGGGACAGGTGGGGCCTATGGCTACACCTTC
-	TRBV2	-	TRBJ1-2	CASSGEGYTF	TGTGCCAGCAGTGGGGAAGGCTACACCTTC
-	TRBV28	-	TRBJ1-2	CASSGGRLGPGYTF	TGTGCCAGCAGTGGGGGGAGGCTGGGTCCTGGCTACACCTTC